This record concerns one T cell receptor beta chain sequence. The antigen is undetermined. The data were obtained in a study of OX40 agonist ivuxolimab in advanced cancers. Study overall: The patients got ivuxolimab, which is an agonistic anti-OX40 (CD134) antibody. Males comprised 75% to 90% of the group, whose mean age was roughly 64 years (range roughly 23 to 90).

The study, taken as a whole, reports: By week 6 at 0.1 to 3.0 mg/kg, blood CD4+ and CD8+ T cells had expanded clonally.

Sequencing was performed with immunoSEQ multiplex PCR; in TCRdb, only in-frame clones are kept and a portion is missing. The table records tens of thousands of clones, over 75% of them present only once. V lost 1 base, J lost 1 base, and 10 bases stayed unmatched. This CDR3 is 19 amino acids long. Germline loops: CDR1 SGHVS, CDR2 FQNEAQ. If patients had autoimmune disease history or systemic immunosuppression, they were excluded. The TCR originated in an adult with an advanced solid tumor such as melanoma, head and neck, liver or kidney cancer. V is TRBV7-8 and J is TRBJ2-6; 7 bases are shared with TRBD1. The sequences come from CD4+ or CD8+ T cells sorted from blood, collected in a trial of the OX40 agonist ivuxolimab. The CDR3 coding sequence is TGTGCCAGCAGCTTAGATCTATGGGACAGCGTATCTGGGGCCAACGTCCTGACTTTC. Amino acid sequence: CASSLDLWDSVSGANVLTF.